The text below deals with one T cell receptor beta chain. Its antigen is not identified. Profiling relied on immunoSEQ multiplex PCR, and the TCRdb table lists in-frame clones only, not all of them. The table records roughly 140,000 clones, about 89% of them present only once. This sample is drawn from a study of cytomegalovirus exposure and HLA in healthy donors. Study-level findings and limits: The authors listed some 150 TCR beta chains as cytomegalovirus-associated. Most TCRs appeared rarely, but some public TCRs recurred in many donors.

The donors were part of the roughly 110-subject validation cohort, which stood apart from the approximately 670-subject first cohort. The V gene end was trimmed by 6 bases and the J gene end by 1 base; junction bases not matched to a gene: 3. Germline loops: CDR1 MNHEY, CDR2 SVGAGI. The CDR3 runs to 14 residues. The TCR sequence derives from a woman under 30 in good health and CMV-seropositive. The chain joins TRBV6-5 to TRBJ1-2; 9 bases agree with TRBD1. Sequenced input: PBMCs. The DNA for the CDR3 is TGTGCCAGCAGGGGGACAGGGAGTAACTATGGCTACACCTTC. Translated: CASRGTGSNYGYTF.